The 7 T cell receptor beta chains reported below all come from one sample, sequenced in a study of blood T cell repertoires in COVID-19. Generated by immunoSEQ multiplex PCR, the TCRdb table keeps only in-frame clones and is missing some. The sample records around 340,000 clones, 88% being singletons. The specimen sequenced was PBMCs or T cells enriched from blood (not recorded which). The receptor set was obtained from a woman aged 25 to 39 who had been exposed to COVID-19.

This chain links TRBV18 with TRBJ2-7, with 11 nucleotides matching TRBD2. Germline CDR1 KGHSH, CDR2 LQKENI. The CDR3 extends over 16 amino acids. V trimming: 3 bases; J trimming: 2 bases; junction bases outside the gene matches: 6. CDR3 residues: CASSPHSGREPYEQYF. The CDR3 region has the DNA TGTGCCAGCTCACCGCATAGCGGGAGGGAACCCTACGAGCAGTACTTC.

The chain carries TRBV3-1 (or the pseudogene TRBV3-2) and TRBJ1-3; D is uncertain. The germline V gene has CDR1 LGHDT and CDR2 YNNKEL (reference sequence). This CDR3 is built from 17 residues. Between the trimmed V and J ends, which lost 1 base and 2 bases, there was a span of 15 bases. The CDR3 sequence is CASSQVRQMTAGNTIYF. The CDR3 DNA follows: TGTGCCAGCAGCCAAGTCAGGCAGATGACGGCTGGAAACACCATATATTTT.

The genes are TRBV28 and TRBJ2-7; TRBD1 matches 7 bases. The length of the CDR3 is 13 residues. Trimming cost V 5 bases and J 2 bases; bases outside gene matches: 3. The germline CDR1 and CDR2 sequences are MDHEN and SYDVKM. The CDR3 is CASSIGQAYEQYF. CDR3 coding DNA: TGTGCCAGCAGTATCGGACAGGCCTACGAGCAGTACTTC.

CDR3: CASSSRAPESSPLHF. DNA of the CDR3: TGTGCCAGCAGCTCGAGGGCCCCTGAATCCTCACCCCTCCACTTT. The rearrangement joins TRBV7-2 to TRBJ1-6; D ambiguous. V lost 4 bases, J lost 10 bases, and 17 bases lay in between. Germline V gene lookup returns CDR1 SGHTA and CDR2 FQGNSA. This CDR3 has 15 residues.

J is TRBJ2-1 and V is TRBV28; 14 bases agree with TRBD2. V gave up 3 bases and J gave up 5 bases; unmatched junction bases: 9. Germline CDR1 is MDHEN and CDR2 is SYDVKM. The CDR3 is 18 residues long. In DNA, the CDR3 is TGTGCCAGCAGTTTCCTAAGGGGGACTAGCGGGAGACACAATGAGCAGTTCTTC. It specifies CASSFLRGTSGRHNEQFF.

V is TRBV28 and J is TRBJ2-5; possible D gene TRBD1, 6 bases. V lost 6 bases, J lost 5 bases, and 16 bases lay in between. This CDR3 comprises 14 residues. From germline, CDR1 is MDHEN and CDR2 SYDVKM. CDR3 protein: CASSTPDSRETQYF. In DNA, the CDR3 is TGTGCCAGCAGCACCCCGGACAGTCGGGAGACCCAGTACTTC.

V usage is TRBV15 and J usage is TRBJ2-1, with a weak D call TRBD2 (5 bases). The germline V gene has CDR1 LNHNV and CDR2 YYDKDF (reference sequence). V lost 7 bases to trimming and J lost 6 bases, with 7 bases between them. This CDR3 is 11 amino acids long. The DNA for the CDR3 is TGTGCCACCACCCTAGCCAATGAGCAGTTCTTC. It translates to CATTLANEQFF.